Sequencing of this TCR beta chain was carried out in a study of HIV-infected patients and healthy controls. Overall study findings and caveats: HIV-infected patients and controls differed significantly in mean usage of eight alpha and eight beta V genes. Size-matching overweighted rare events from HIV-infected data when comparing patients with controls. Compared with controls, mean Gini indices were significantly raised in HIV-infected repertoires, possibly indicating oligoclonality. HIV+ repertoires were severely depleted of MAIT alpha-chain CDR3s, unlike healthy controls.

The CDR3 extends over 9 amino acids. V lost 8 bases and J lost 9, with 5 bases in between. Germline V CDR1 and CDR2: MNHEY, SMNVEV (reference sequence). Reverse transcription used about 510 ng RNA and constant-region primers for alpha and beta. Each of the alpha and beta chains got its own library through chain-specific third strand synthesis with indices. A single record per CDR3 protein comes from TCRdb applying MiXCR to the 5' RACE reads. The sample consists of 15,000 to 19,000 distinct CDR3 sequences, around 6.7% of them appearing once. This clonotype was seen at least ten times. What it recognizes is unknown. All unsorted peripheral T cells were captured because whole blood was used without fractionation.

The sample was blood. The receptor comes from an adult in good health. V usage is TRBV27 and J usage is TRBJ1-5; D ambiguous. CDR3 amino acids: CASGLPQHF. The CDR3 bases are TGTGCCAGCGGCCTGCCCCAGCATTTT.